This TCR beta chain came from a study of cytomegalovirus exposure and HLA in healthy donors. Study-wide context: In terms of ancestry, the Caucasian-associated cluster contained roughly 80% of the roughly 400 genotyped donors.

Findings and caveats of the study: An analysis done earlier found most TCR beta V segments productive about 87% or about 30% of the time. There were approximately 150 TCR beta chains listed as cytomegalovirus-associated. Fewer N-insertions (relative to the approximately 700-donor mean) were reportedly seen in an Asian-associated ancestry cluster in a later analysis.

In germline, CDR1 is SEHNR, CDR2 FQNEAQ (reference sequence). The CDR3 is 15 residues long. The trim removed 5 bases at V and 8 bases at J, leaving 7 bases unmatched. PCR employed 60 Vbeta and 13 Jbeta primers. The assay was immunoSEQ multiplex PCR, and TCRdb's table has in-frame clones only and misses some. The data contain about 140,000 clones, just under 85% of them singletons. Points on this clone: The antigen remains undetermined.

The receptor's source is a woman aged 40-49 years in good health and CMV-seronegative. The chain joins TRBV7-9 to TRBJ1-5; 12 bases align to TRBD1. The sample was PBMCs. This chain's CDR3 is CASSPGTGGSEPQHF. CDR3 nucleotides: TGTGCCAGCAGCCCTGGGACAGGGGGCTCGGAGCCCCAGCATTTT.